This entry concerns a single TCR beta chain. The antigen is unknown. Reverse transcribing all isolated RNA meant expressed TCRB transcripts were sequenced. Only in-frame clones appear in the TCRdb table, and some are missing; sequencing was by immunoSEQ multiplex PCR. The table has 150,000 or so clones, approximately 9% seen once; the top ten hold under 0.65%. This sample was taken from a study of beta chain features in type 1 diabetes. Study-level points and caveats: Across all four CD4+ subsets, people with type 1 diabetes showed modestly shorter TCRB CDR3s.

Each of the CD4+ naive, central memory, regulatory and stem cell-like memory populations was sorted via CD45RO/CCR7/CD25/CD127/CD95/CD27. Germline V gene lookup returns CDR1 MNHEY and CDR2 SMNVEV (reference sequence). The CDR3 sequence is 15 residues long. Trimming shortened V by 4 bases and J by 6 bases, and 19 bases separated the two germline ends. The gene calls are TRBV27 and TRBJ2-7, with D perhaps matching TRBD2 (6 bases). This receptor was obtained from a woman younger than 30 with type 1 diabetes. The specimen sequenced was central memory CD4+ T cells from blood. The CDR3 region is CASSWGELQCCEQYF. CDR3 coding DNA: TGTGCCAGCAGTTGGGGGGAACTGCAATGCTGCGAGCAGTACTTC.